Listed below are T cell receptor beta chains from one sample, sequenced in a study of T cell responses to AZD1222 COVID-19 vaccine. The data were produced by immunoSEQ multiplex PCR, yet TCRdb's version contains in-frame clones alone and is incomplete. Altogether about 140,000 clones are present, about 90% being singletons, with the ten largest covering 1.1% to 1.5%. The specimen was peripheral blood, collected on day 0 of AZD1222 vaccination. The source of these receptors is an adult in good health. CDR3s include the opening cysteine and the closing phenylalanine or tryptophan. Each record gives: J gene, V gene, CDR3 length, clone size, D gene, CDR3 protein, CDR3 DNA. D genes are given only for firm matches. Some rows mark clone size as missing; the rest say once, few, many or name a class of expanded clone.

j_call: TRBJ2-1; v_call: TRBV28; cdr3_length: 11; clone_size: NA; d_call: NA; cdr3_aa: CASSVEQAQFF; cdr3_nt: TGTGCCAGCAGTGTCGAACAGGCGCAGTTCTTC
j_call: TRBJ2-3; v_call: TRBV5-1; cdr3_length: 14; clone_size: NA; d_call: NA; cdr3_aa: CASTPRTVGDTQYF; cdr3_nt: TGCGCCAGCACCCCCAGAACCGTTGGGGATACGCAGTATTTT
j_call: TRBJ2-5; v_call: TRBV28; cdr3_length: 16; clone_size: NA; d_call: TRBD2; cdr3_aa: CASSLRSGSPQETQYF; cdr3_nt: TGTGCCAGCAGTTTAAGAAGCGGGAGCCCCCAAGAGACCCAGTACTTC
j_call: TRBJ2-7; v_call: TRBV5-6; cdr3_length: 13; clone_size: once; d_call: NA; cdr3_aa: CASSPASRDEQYF; cdr3_nt: TGTGCCAGCAGCCCGGCGAGTCGGGACGAGCAGTACTTC
j_call: TRBJ2-3; v_call: TRBV9; cdr3_length: 15; clone_size: NA; d_call: TRBD1; cdr3_aa: CASSGIGTGADTQYF; cdr3_nt: TGTGCCAGCAGCGGGATTGGGACAGGGGCAGATACGCAGTATTTT
j_call: TRBJ1-3; v_call: TRBV2; cdr3_length: 19; clone_size: NA; d_call: TRBD1; cdr3_aa: CASRTPVSTGSGSGNTIYF; cdr3_nt: TGTGCCAGCAGAACCCCGGTTTCGACAGGGAGTGGATCCGGAAACACCATATATTTT
j_call: TRBJ2-3; v_call: TRBV6-4; cdr3_length: 14; clone_size: NA; d_call: NA; cdr3_aa: CASSDSGRTDTQYF; cdr3_nt: TGTGCCAGCAGTGACTCAGGCCGGACAGATACGCAGTATTTT
j_call: TRBJ1-3; v_call: TRBV24-1; cdr3_length: 14; clone_size: NA; d_call: TRBD1; cdr3_aa: CATSDATGMNTIYF; cdr3_nt: TGTGCCACCAGTGACGCGACAGGGATGAACACCATATATTTT
j_call: TRBJ1-2; v_call: TRBV12-3/TRBV12-4; cdr3_length: 13; clone_size: NA; d_call: NA; cdr3_aa: CASKQGNNYGYTF; cdr3_nt: TGTGCCAGCAAACAGGGAAACAACTATGGCTACACCTTC
j_call: TRBJ2-2; v_call: TRBV5-6; cdr3_length: 16; clone_size: NA; d_call: NA; cdr3_aa: CASSLEVGRNTGELFF; cdr3_nt: TGTGCCAGCAGCTTGGAGGTCGGGCGGAACACCGGGGAGCTGTTTTTT
j_call: TRBJ1-6; v_call: TRBV5-4; cdr3_length: 15; clone_size: NA; d_call: NA; cdr3_aa: CASSPEVGRSSPLHF; cdr3_nt: TGTGCCAGCAGCCCGGAGGTAGGGAGGAGTTCACCCCTCCACTTT
j_call: TRBJ1-1; v_call: TRBV7-8; cdr3_length: 15; clone_size: few; d_call: NA; cdr3_aa: CASSLISGGSTEAFF; cdr3_nt: TGTGCCAGCAGCTTGATTTCGGGGGGGAGCACTGAAGCTTTCTTT
j_call: TRBJ1-5; v_call: TRBV30; cdr3_length: 17; clone_size: NA; d_call: NA; cdr3_aa: CAWSVLGSSYSNQPQHF; cdr3_nt: TGTGCCTGGAGTGTCCTGGGGAGTTCATATAGCAATCAGCCCCAGCATTTT
j_call: TRBJ2-7; v_call: TRBV7-2; cdr3_length: 16; clone_size: once; d_call: NA; cdr3_aa: CASSLAGSGYGGEQYF; cdr3_nt: TGTGCCAGCAGCTTAGCGGGAAGCGGGTACGGAGGAGAGCAGTACTTC
j_call: TRBJ2-2; v_call: TRBV30; cdr3_length: 18; clone_size: NA; d_call: TRBD1; cdr3_aa: CAWSPVTGTGGDTGELFF; cdr3_nt: TGTGCCTGGAGTCCCGTCACCGGGACAGGGGGCGACACCGGGGAGCTGTTTTTT
j_call: TRBJ2-6; v_call: TRBV6-6; cdr3_length: 15; clone_size: NA; d_call: NA; cdr3_aa: CASTPRDAGANVLTF; cdr3_nt: TGTGCCAGCACCCCAAGGGACGCTGGGGCCAACGTCCTGACTTTC